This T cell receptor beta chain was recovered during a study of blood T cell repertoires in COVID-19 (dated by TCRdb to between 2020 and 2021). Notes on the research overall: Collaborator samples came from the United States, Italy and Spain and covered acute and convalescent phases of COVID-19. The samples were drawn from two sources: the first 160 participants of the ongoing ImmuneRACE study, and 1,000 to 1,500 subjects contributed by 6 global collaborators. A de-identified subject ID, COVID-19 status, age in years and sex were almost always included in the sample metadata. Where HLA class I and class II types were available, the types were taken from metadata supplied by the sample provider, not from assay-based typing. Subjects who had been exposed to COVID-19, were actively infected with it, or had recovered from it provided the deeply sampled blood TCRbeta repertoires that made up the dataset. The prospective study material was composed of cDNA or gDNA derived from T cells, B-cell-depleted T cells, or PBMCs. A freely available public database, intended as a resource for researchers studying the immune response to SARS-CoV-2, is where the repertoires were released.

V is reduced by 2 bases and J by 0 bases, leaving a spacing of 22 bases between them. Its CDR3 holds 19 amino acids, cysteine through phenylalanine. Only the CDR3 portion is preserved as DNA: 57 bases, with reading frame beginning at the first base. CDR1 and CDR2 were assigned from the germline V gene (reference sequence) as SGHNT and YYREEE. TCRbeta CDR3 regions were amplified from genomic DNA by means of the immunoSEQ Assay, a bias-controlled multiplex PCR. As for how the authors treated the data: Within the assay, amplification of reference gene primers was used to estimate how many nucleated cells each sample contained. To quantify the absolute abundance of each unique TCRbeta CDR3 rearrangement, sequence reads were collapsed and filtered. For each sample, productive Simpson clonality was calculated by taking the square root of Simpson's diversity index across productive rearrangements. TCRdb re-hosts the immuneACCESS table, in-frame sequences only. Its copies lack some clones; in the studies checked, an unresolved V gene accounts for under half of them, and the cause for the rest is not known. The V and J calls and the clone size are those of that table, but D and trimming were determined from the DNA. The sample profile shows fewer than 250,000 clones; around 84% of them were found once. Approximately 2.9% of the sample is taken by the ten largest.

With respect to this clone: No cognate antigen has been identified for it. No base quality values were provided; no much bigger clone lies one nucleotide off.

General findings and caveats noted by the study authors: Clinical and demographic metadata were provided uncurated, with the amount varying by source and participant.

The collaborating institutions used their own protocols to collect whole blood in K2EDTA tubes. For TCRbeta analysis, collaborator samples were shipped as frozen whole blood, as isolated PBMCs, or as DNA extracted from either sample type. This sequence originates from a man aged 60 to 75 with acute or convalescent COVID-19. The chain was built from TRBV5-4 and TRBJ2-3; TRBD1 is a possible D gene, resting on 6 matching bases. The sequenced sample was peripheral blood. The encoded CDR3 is CASSFPSRTAEGSTDTQYF. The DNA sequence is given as TGTGCCAGCAGCTTCCCCTCGAGGACAGCCGAGGGTAGCACAGATACGCAGTATTTT. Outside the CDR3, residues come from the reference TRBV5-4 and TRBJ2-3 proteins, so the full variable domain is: ETGVTQSPTHLIKTRGQQVTLRCSSQSGHNTVSWYQQALGQGPQFIFQYYREEENGRGNFPPRFSGLQFPNYSSELNVNALELDDSALYLCASSFPSRTAEGSTDTQYFGPGTRLTVL.